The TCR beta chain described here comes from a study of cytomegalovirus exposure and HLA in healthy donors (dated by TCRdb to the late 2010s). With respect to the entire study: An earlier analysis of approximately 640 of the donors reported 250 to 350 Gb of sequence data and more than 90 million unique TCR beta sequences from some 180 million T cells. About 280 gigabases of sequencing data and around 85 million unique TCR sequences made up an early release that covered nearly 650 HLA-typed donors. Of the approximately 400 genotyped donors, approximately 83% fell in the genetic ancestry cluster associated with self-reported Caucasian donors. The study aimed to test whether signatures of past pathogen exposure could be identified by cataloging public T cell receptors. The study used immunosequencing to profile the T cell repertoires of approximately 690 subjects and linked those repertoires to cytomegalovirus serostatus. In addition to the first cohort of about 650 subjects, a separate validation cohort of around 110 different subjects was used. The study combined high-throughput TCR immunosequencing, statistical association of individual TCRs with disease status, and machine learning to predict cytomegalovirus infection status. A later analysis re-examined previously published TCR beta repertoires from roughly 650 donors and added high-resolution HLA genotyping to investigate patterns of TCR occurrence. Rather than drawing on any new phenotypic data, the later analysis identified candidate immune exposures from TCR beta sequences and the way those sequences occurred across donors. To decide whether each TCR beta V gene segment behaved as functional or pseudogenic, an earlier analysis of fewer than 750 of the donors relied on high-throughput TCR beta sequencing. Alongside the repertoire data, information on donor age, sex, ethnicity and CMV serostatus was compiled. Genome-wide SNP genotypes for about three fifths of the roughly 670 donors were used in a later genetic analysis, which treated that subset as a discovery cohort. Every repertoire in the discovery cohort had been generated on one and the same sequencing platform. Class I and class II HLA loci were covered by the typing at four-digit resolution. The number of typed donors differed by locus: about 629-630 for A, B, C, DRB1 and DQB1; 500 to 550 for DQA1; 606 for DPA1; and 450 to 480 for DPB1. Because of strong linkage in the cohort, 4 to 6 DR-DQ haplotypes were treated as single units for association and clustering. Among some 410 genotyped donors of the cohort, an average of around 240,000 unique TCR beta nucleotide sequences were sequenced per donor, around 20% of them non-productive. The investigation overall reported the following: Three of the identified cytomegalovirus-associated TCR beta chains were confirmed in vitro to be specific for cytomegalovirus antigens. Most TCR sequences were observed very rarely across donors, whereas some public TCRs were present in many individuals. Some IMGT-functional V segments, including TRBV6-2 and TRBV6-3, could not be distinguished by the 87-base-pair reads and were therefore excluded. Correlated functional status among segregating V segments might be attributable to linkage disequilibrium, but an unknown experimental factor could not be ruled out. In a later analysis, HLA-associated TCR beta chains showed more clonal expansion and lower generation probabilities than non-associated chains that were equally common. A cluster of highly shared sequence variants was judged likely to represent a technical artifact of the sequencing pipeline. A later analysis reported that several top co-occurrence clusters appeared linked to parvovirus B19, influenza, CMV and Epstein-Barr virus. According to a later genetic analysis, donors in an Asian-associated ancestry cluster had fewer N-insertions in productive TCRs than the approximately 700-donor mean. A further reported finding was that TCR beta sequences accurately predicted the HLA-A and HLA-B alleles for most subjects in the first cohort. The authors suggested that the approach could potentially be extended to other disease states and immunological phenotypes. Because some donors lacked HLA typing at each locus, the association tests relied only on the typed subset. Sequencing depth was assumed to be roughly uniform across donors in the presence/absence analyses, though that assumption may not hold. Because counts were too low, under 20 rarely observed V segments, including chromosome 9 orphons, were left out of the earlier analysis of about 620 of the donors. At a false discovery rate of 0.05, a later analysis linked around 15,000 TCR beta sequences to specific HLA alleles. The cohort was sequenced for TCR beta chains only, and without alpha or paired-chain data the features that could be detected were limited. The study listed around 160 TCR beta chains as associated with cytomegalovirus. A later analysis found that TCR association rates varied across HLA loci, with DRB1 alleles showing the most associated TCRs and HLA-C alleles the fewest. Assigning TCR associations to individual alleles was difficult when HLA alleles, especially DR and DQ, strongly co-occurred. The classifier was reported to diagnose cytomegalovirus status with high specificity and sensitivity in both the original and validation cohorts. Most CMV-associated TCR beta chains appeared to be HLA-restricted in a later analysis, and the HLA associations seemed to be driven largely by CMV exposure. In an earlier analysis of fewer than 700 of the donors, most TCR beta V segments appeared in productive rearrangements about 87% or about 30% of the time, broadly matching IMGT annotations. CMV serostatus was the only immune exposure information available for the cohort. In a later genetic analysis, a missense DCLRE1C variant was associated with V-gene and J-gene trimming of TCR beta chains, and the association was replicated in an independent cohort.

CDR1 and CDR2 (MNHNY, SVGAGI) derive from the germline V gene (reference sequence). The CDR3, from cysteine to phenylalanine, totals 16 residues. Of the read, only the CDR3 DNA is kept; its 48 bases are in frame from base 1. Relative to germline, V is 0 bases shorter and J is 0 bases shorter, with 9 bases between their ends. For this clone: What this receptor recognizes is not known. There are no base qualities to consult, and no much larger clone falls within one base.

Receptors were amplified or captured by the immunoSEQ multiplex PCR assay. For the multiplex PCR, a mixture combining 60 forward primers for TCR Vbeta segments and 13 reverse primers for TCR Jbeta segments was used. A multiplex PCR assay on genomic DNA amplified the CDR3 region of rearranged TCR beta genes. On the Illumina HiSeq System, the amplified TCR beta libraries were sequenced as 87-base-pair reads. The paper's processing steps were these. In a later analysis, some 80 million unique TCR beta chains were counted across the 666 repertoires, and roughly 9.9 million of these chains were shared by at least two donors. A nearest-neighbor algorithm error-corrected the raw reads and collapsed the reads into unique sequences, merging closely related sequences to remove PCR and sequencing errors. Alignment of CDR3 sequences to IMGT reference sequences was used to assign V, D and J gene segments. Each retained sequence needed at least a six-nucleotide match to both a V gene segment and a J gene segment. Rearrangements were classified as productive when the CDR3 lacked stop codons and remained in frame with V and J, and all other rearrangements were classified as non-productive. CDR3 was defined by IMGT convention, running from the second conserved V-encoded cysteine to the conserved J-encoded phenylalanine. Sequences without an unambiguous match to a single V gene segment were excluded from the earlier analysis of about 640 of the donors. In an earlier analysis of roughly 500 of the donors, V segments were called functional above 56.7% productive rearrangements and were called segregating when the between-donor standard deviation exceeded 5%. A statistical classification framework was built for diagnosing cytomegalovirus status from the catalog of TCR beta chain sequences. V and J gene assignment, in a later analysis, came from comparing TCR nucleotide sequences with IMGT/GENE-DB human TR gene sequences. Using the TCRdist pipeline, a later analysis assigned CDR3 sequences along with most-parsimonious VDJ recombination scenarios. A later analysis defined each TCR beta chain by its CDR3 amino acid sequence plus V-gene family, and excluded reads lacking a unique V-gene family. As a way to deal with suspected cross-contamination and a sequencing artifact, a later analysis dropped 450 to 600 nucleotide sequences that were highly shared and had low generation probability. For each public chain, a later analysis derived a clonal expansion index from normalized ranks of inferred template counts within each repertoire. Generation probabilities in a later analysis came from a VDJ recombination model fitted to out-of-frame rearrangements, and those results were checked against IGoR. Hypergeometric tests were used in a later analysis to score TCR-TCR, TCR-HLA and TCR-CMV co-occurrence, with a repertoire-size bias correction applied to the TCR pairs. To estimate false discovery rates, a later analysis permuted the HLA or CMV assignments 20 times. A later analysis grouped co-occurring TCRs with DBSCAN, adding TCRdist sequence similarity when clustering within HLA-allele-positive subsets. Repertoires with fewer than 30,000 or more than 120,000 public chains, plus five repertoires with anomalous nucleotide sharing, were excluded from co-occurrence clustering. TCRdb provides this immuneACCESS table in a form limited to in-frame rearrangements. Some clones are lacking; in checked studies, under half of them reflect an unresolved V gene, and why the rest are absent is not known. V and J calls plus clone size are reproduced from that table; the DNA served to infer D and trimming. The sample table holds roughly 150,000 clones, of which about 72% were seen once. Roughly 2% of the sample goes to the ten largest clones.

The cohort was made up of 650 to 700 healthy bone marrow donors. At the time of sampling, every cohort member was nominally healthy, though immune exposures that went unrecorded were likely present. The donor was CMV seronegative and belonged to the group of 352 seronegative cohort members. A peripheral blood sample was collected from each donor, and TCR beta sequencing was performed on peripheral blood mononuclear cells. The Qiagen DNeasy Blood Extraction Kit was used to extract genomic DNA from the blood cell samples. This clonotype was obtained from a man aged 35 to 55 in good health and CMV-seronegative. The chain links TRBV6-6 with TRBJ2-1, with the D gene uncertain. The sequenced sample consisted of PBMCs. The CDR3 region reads CASSYSPGHSYNEQFF. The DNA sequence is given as TGTGCCAGCAGTTACTCCCCAGGCCACTCCTACAATGAGCAGTTCTTC.